A single sample gave rise to the 28 T cell receptor beta chains below, sequenced in a study of CXCR3-negative and CXCR3-positive naive CD8 T cells. TRB cDNA libraries were made by UMI-labeled 5' RACE. TCRdb reprocessed the 5' RACE reads and stores each CDR3 protein as one record, lacking DNA. This sample's table reports some 28,000 distinct CDR3 sequences. Sequencing was performed on memory CD8+ T cells from blood. These receptors were obtained from a human donor in good health. Some clones in this sample may be carry-over from other donors' samples.

The chain's CDR3 is CSARDLGTGELFF. The chain couples TRBV20-1 to TRBJ2-2. The CDR3 has 13 amino acids. In germline, CDR1 is DFQATT, CDR2 SNEGSKA (reference sequence).

The chain carries TRBV28 and TRBJ2-7; TCRdb gives TRBD1 as the D gene, but with no DNA this cannot be confirmed. Germline V lookup: CDR1 MDHEN, CDR2 SYDVKM. The CDR3 totals 16 residues. The CDR3 sequence: CASSYTGQATNYEQYF.

The V and J genes are TRBV7-7 and TRBJ2-7. CDR1 and CDR2 from the germline V gene are SSHAT and FNYEAQ (reference sequence). This CDR3 has 13 residues. CDR3 amino acids: CASSLEEGSKQYF.

The genes are TRBV28 and TRBJ2-3; no DNA is available, so the TRBD2 call from TCRdb remains unchecked. This CDR3 is 16 amino acids long. From germline, CDR1 is MDHEN and CDR2 SYDVKM. CDR3: CASSSLTSGGPYTQYF.

This chain links TRBV7-9 with TRBJ2-7; TCRdb calls TRBD1, which cannot be checked without DNA. CDR3 length equals 14 residues. Germline V gene lookup returns CDR1 SEHNR and CDR2 FQNEAQ (reference sequence). CDR3 sequence reads: CASSFPWDRYEQYF.

V and J are TRBV7-9 and TRBJ2-5; TCRdb proposes TRBD1, but this gene call is untestable without DNA. CDR3 length equals 15 residues. Germline CDR1 and CDR2: SEHNR and FQNEAQ (reference sequence). This CDR3 is CASRSYIDRQETQYF.

The CDR3 loop reads CASSRRTTPSTGELFF. The rearrangement uses TRBV14 and TRBJ2-2. CDR1 is SGHDN, CDR2 FVKESK, per germline. This CDR3 has 16 amino acids.

The V and J genes are TRBV12-5 and TRBJ2-5; TCRdb's D gene call, TRBD1, goes unchecked for lack of DNA. The CDR3 length is 15 residues. In germline, CDR1 is LGHNT, CDR2 FRNRAP. This CDR3 reads CASGAGGRLQETQYF.

This chain links TRBV2 with TRBJ2-1; there is no DNA to check the TCRdb D call of TRBD1. Germline V gene data show CDR1 as SNHLY and CDR2 as FYNNEI. CDR3 length equals 14 residues. The CDR3 sequence is CASSEVAGGDEQFF.

The chain carries TRBV6-5 and TRBJ2-1; the TRBD1 assignment by TCRdb is unverifiable without DNA. Germline CDR1 and CDR2: MNHEY and SVGAGI. The length of the CDR3 is 17 residues. Here the CDR3 reads CASSRTRQGHSYNEQFF.

J is TRBJ2-6 and V is TRBV20-1; TCRdb's D gene call, TRBD1, goes unchecked for lack of DNA. This CDR3 has 20 amino acids. The germline V gene encodes CDR1 DFQATT and CDR2 SNEGSKA (reference sequence). CDR3 sequence reads: CSAEPILSDRAISGANVLTF.

The CDR3 is CASSNYPSNTEAFF. The chain recombines TRBV27 with TRBJ1-1; the TCRdb call, TRBD1, lacks DNA for checking. CDR3 length: 14 amino acids. Germline values: CDR1 MNHEY, CDR2 SMNVEV (reference sequence).

The chain couples TRBV24-1 to TRBJ2-1; TCRdb designates TRBD1, a call that cannot be tested without DNA. CDR1 and CDR2 (germline): KGHDR, SFDVKD. The CDR3 extends over 15 amino acids. CDR3 sequence: CATSERTGGYNEQFF.

J is TRBJ1-1 and V is TRBV15. CDR3 length equals 14 residues. Germline V gives CDR1 LNHNV, CDR2 YYDKDF (reference sequence). This CDR3 reads CATSRVGGPSEAFF. Full variable domain (outside the CDR3, taken from reference TRBV15 and TRBJ1-1): DAMVIQNPRYQVTQFGKPVTLSCSQTLNHNVMYWYQQKSSQAPKLLFHYYDKDFNNEADTPDNFQSRRPNTSFCFLDIRSPGLGDTAMYLCATSRVGGPSEAFFGQGTRLTVV.

The rearrangement joins TRBV11-1 to TRBJ2-5; TCRdb indicates TRBD1, and absent DNA this call remains unverified. CDR3 length: 15 amino acids. Germline CDR1 is SGHAT and CDR2 is FQDESV (reference sequence). The CDR3 loop reads CASSLLRGRQETQYF.

The V call is TRBV29-1, the J call TRBJ1-2; TCRdb names TRBD1, which stays unverified in the absence of DNA. CDR3 size: 14 residues. Germline values: CDR1 SQVTM, CDR2 ANQGSEA. This CDR3 reads CSVVGTEPHYGYTF.

CDR3 sequence: CASSPPDIPKNIQYF. The gene calls are TRBV12-3 or TRBV12-4 and TRBJ2-4; there is no DNA to check the TCRdb D call of TRBD1. CDR3 length: 15 residues.

The chain couples TRBV6-5 to TRBJ2-7; no DNA is available, so the TRBD2 call from TCRdb remains unchecked. Per germline, CDR1 MNHEY and CDR2 SVGAGI. The CDR3 spans 15 residues. The CDR3: CASSYDGGPPYEQYF.

The chain joins TRBV5-1 to TRBJ2-7. CDR3 size: 11 residues. Germline CDR1 reads SGHRS; CDR2 reads YFSETQ. CDR3 protein: CASPTSPGQYF.

This clonotype ranks as medium-sized in terms of frequency. The chain uses TRBV10-3 and TRBJ2-6; the D call from TCRdb, TRBD1, cannot be confirmed without DNA. This CDR3 spans 16 amino acids. Germline V gives CDR1 ENHRY, CDR2 SYGVKD. This CDR3 reads CAISESEGSGANVLTF.

This rearrangement joins TRBV28 to TRBJ2-5; the TRBD1 assignment by TCRdb is unverifiable without DNA. Germline V gene sequence: CDR1 MDHEN, CDR2 SYDVKM. This CDR3 region has 11 residues. The CDR3 here is CASSHRDTQYF.

The chain links TRBV25-1 to TRBJ2-5; TCRdb's D gene call, TRBD2, goes unchecked for lack of DNA. The germline V gene encodes CDR1 MGHDK and CDR2 SYGVNS. This CDR3 has 13 residues. CDR3 loop: CASSELAGETQYF.

The chain joins TRBV4-3 to TRBJ2-1. In germline, CDR1 is LGHNA, CDR2 YSLEER. This CDR3 has 15 amino acids. CDR3 sequence: CASSQDRSTYNEQFF.

The chain's CDR3 is CASSHILPGPSYEQYF. The rearrangement uses TRBV6-6 and TRBJ2-7; TCRdb proposes TRBD1, but this gene call is untestable without DNA. Germline values: CDR1 MNHNY, CDR2 SVGAGI (reference sequence). The CDR3 consists of 16 residues.

The rearrangement joins TRBV12-3 or TRBV12-4 to TRBJ2-7; the TCRdb call, TRBD1, lacks DNA for checking. The CDR3 is 13 residues long. The CDR3 loop is CASRGDRVYEQYF.

J is TRBJ2-7 and V is TRBV29-1. The CDR3 is made up of 14 amino acids. CDR1 is SQVTM, CDR2 ANQGSEA, per germline. CDR3 sequence reads: CSAIPARGSYEQYF.

The chain's CDR3 is CASRGSGGPTDTQYF. The chain has TRBV28 and TRBJ2-3; TCRdb selects TRBD2, and the lack of DNA leaves this call unchecked. Germline CDR1 reads MDHEN; CDR2 reads SYDVKM. The CDR3 has 15 amino acids.

This sequence joins TRBV29-1 and TRBJ2-5; TCRdb's assignment of TRBD1 cannot be checked, as there is no DNA. The CDR3 totals 15 residues. CDR1 is SQVTM, CDR2 ANQGSEA, per germline. The CDR3 protein is CSVEPEGGPQETQYF.